One and the same sample provided the 21 T cell receptor beta chains below, sequenced in a study of blood T cell repertoires in COVID-19. Assay used: immunoSEQ multiplex PCR; TCRdb lists only in-frame clones, some missing. The table records 25,000 to 35,000 clones, about 82% of them present only once. Sequenced input: peripheral blood. The receptors here all came from an elderly man with active COVID-19.

This clone was detected only once. V and J are TRBV5-4 and TRBJ1-6, with TRBD1 identical over 8 bases. Germline CDR1 SGHNT, CDR2 YYREEE (reference sequence). The V gene end was trimmed by 0 bases and the J gene end by 7 bases; junction bases not matched to a gene: 3. The CDR3 length is 15 residues. CDR3 coding DNA: TGTGCCAGCAGCTTGGACAGGGGGGGCAATTCACCCCTCCACTTT. Protein product: CASSLDRGGNSPLHF. The full variable domain, with the rest looked up from reference TRBV5-4 and TRBJ1-6, is ETGVTQSPTHLIKTRGQQVTLRCSSQSGHNTVSWYQQALGQGPQFIFQYYREEENGRGNFPPRFSGLQFPNYSSELNVNALELDDSALYLCASSLDRGGNSPLHFGNGTRLTVT.

V usage is TRBV7-8 and J usage is TRBJ1-1, with unresolved D. V was cut by 5 bases and J by 5 bases, with 12 bases left in between. The CDR3 is made up of 13 amino acids. Germline lookup yields CDR1 SGHVS and CDR2 FQNEAQ. The CDR3 loop reads CASSPGLGTEAFF. The CDR3 region has the DNA TGTGCCAGCAGCCCGGGTCTTGGGACTGAAGCTTTCTTT.

This chain links TRBV7-9 with TRBJ2-5; no clear D. The CDR3 is 14 amino acids. V was trimmed by 2 bases and J by 5 bases, leaving 12 bases between them. Germline assignment: CDR1 SEHNR and CDR2 FQNEAQ (reference sequence). In nucleotides, the CDR3 is TGTGCCAGCAGCTTAAACACAGTGTCGGAGACCCAGTACTTC. Translating gives CASSLNTVSETQYF.

In its sample, this clone was seen a few times. The gene calls are TRBV13 and TRBJ2-7; 11 bases match TRBD2. CDR3 length: 15 residues. The germline V gene has CDR1 PRHDT and CDR2 FYEKMQ (reference sequence). Trimming cost V 5 bases and J 6 bases; bases outside gene matches: 9. CDR3 nucleotide sequence: TGTGCCAGCAGCGTTAGCGGGGGGGCTTTTCCCGAGCAGTACTTC. Its protein product is CASSVSGGAFPEQYF.

In its sample, this clone was seen a few times. V gene TRBV6-5 combines with J gene TRBJ2-4, with TRBD1 matching over 7 bases. With V trimmed by 7 bases and J by 2 bases, 5 bases remained unmatched. Germline V gene sequence: CDR1 MNHEY, CDR2 SVGAGI. This CDR3 has 14 amino acids. CDR3 sequence reads: CASTDRVTKNIQYF. The CDR3 bases are TGTGCCAGCACCGACAGGGTGACCAAAAACATTCAGTACTTC.

This rearrangement joins TRBV11-2 to TRBJ1-2; no clear D gene. V was clipped by 4 bases and J by 4 bases, with 10 bases between them. The CDR3 has 13 residues. Looked up from germline, CDR1 is SGHAT and CDR2 is FQNNGV. The CDR3 coding sequence is TGTGCCAGCAGCTCCCGCGGGATCTATGGCTACACCTTC. It codes for CASSSRGIYGYTF.

The rearrangement uses TRBV29-1 and TRBJ1-5; TRBD1 aligns across 9 bases. Unmatched junction bases numbered 6, after V lost 6 bases and J lost 3 bases. CDR3 length: 14 residues. Germline CDR1 is SQVTM and CDR2 is ANQGSEA. CDR3 amino acids: CSVATGGNNQPQHF. The CDR3 bases are TGCAGCGTCGCAACAGGGGGCAACAATCAGCCCCAGCATTTT.

The CDR3 nucleotides are TGTGCCAGCAGTCTGGACAGGGTAAGAGGCTACACCTTC. It encodes CASSLDRVRGYTF. The J gene is TRBJ1-2, the V gene TRBV6-5; 8 nucleotides align to TRBD1. J gave up 8 bases and V 5 bases, and 7 bases lay outside the gene matches. From germline, CDR1 is MNHEY and CDR2 SVGAGI. This CDR3 spans 13 amino acids.

This clone was counted a few times. CDR3 in amino acids: CASSLDSSSYNEQFF. DNA for the CDR3: TGTGCCAGCAGCCTGGACTCCTCCTCCTACAATGAGCAGTTCTTC. The J gene is TRBJ2-1, the V gene TRBV7-9; TRBD2 is a possible D gene (5 bases). CDR1 SEHNR and CDR2 FQNEAQ come from the germline V gene (reference sequence). V shed 5 bases and J shed 0 bases, with 11 bases lying between them. There are 15 residues in the CDR3. Full variable domain (missing parts from reference TRBV7-9 and TRBJ2-1): DTGVSQNPRHKITKRGQNVTFRCDPISEHNRLYWYRQTLGQGPEFLTYFQNEAQLEKSRLLSDRFSAERPKGSFSTLEIQRTEQGDSAMYLCASSLDSSSYNEQFFGPGTRLTVL.

The chain joins TRBV9 to TRBJ1-6, with TRBD1 identical over 8 bases. The CDR3 sequence is 14 residues long. J was trimmed by 9 bases and V by 5 bases; bases with no gene match: 7. CDR1 SGDLS and CDR2 YYNGEE come from the germline V gene. For the CDR3, the DNA is TGTGCCAGCAGTTCCGGACAGGGCAGTTCACCCCTCCACTTT. Translated: CASSSGQGSSPLHF.

V is TRBV18 and J is TRBJ1-5, with D maybe TRBD1 (5 bases). The CDR3 extends over 15 amino acids. V was trimmed by 4 bases and J by 3 bases, leaving 13 bases between them. Germline CDR1 and CDR2: KGHSH and LQKENI. As DNA, the CDR3 is TGTGCCAGCTCACTAGGGGTCCGGGCCAATCAGCCCCAGCATTTT. Translated: CASSLGVRANQPQHF.

V and J are TRBV30 and TRBJ1-2; 7 bases fit TRBD1. The CDR3 has 14 residues. Germline lookup yields CDR1 GTSNPN and CDR2 SVGIG (reference sequence). The J segment lost 2 bases and the V segment lost 8 bases, leaving 11 bases of the junction unmatched. CDR3 loop: CALQGSPLNYGYTF. DNA for the CDR3: TGTGCCCTACAGGGGAGCCCCTTAAACTATGGCTACACCTTC.

The J gene is TRBJ2-7, the V gene TRBV6-2 or TRBV6-3; no clear D gene. Trimming removed 2 bases at V and 0 bases at J, with 5 bases between. Germline CDR1 is MNHEY and CDR2 is SVGEGT. CDR3 length: 13 amino acids. CDR3 nucleotides: TGTGCCAGCAGTTACGGCGGCTCCTACGAGCAGTACTTC. Protein product: CASSYGGSYEQYF.

V gene TRBV20-1 combines with J gene TRBJ2-7; tentative D call: TRBD2 (7 bases). Germline V gene sequence: CDR1 DFQATT, CDR2 SNEGSKA (reference sequence). Trimming removed 3 bases at V and 3 bases at J, with 18 bases between. This CDR3 spans 15 amino acids. Here the CDR3 DNA reads TGCAGTGCTAGTCCCCTTGCGGGGGCCCACTACGAGCAGTACTTC. Translation: CSASPLAGAHYEQYF.

CDR3 nucleotide sequence: TGTGCCAGCAGTGCTAAGGGGTATGGCTACACCTTC. It is translated as CASSAKGYGYTF. This chain joins TRBV28 and TRBJ1-2, with D possibly matching TRBD1 (5 bases). Germline values: CDR1 MDHEN, CDR2 SYDVKM. CDR3 size: 12 residues. Trimming removed 5 bases from V and 5 bases from J, with 9 bases in between.

The chain has TRBV6-5 and TRBJ2-5; D is possibly TRBD1 (5 bases). There are 13 residues in the CDR3. The germline V gene has CDR1 MNHEY and CDR2 SVGAGI. The germline V and J ends were trimmed by 11 bases and 2 bases, with 15 bases remaining between them. This chain's CDR3 is CAVMTDRQETQYF. CDR3 in DNA: TGTGCCGTAATGACAGATAGACAAGAGACCCAGTACTTC.

The chain has TRBV6-2 or TRBV6-3 and TRBJ1-2, with a possible D match to TRBD1 (6 bases). Trimming removed 5 bases from V and 1 base from J, with 17 bases in between. There are 16 residues in the CDR3. Germline loops: CDR1 MNHEY, CDR2 SVGEGT. CDR3 DNA: TGTGCCAGCAGTGTTCATCGGACAGCGCTTAACTATGGCTACACCTTC. The encoded protein is CASSVHRTALNYGYTF.

There are a few counts of this clone. CDR3 in amino acids: CASSFGSKYGYTF. The CDR3 nucleotides read TGCGCCAGCAGTTTCGGGTCGAAGTATGGCTACACCTTC. The J gene is TRBJ1-2, the V gene TRBV5-1; D ambiguous. The length of the CDR3 is 13 residues. Deletions cut 5 bases from V and 5 bases from J, with 13 bases between. The germline V gene has CDR1 SGHRS and CDR2 YFSETQ.

V gene TRBV5-1 combines with J gene TRBJ2-5; the match to TRBD2 covers 9 bases. Germline values: CDR1 SGHRS, CDR2 YFSETQ. The CDR3 sequence is 15 residues long. V was clipped by 4 bases and J by 1 base; unmatched bases: 5. The CDR3 region has the DNA TGCGCCAGCAGCGGGGAGACTAGCGGCCAAGAGACCCAGTACTTC. It encodes CASSGETSGQETQYF.

The chain carries TRBV7-9 and TRBJ2-7; the D gene is possibly TRBD2 (5 bases). The germline V gene encodes CDR1 SEHNR and CDR2 FQNEAQ (reference sequence). Deletions cut 5 bases from V and 2 bases from J, with 16 bases between. CDR3 length: 15 amino acids. The CDR3 DNA sequence: TGTGCCAGCAGCCGTTCGGGAAGAGTAACCTACGAGCAGTACTTC. It translates to CASSRSGRVTYEQYF.

The chain joins TRBV6-2 or TRBV6-3 to TRBJ2-1; tentatively, D is TRBD2 (6 bases). V lost 4 bases and J lost 6, with 13 bases in between. The germline V gene has CDR1 MNHEY and CDR2 SVGEGT. The CDR3 consists of 14 residues. CDR3 in amino acids: CASSSGGWGNEQFF. DNA of the CDR3: TGTGCCAGCAGTTCCGGGGGTTGGGGCAATGAGCAGTTCTTC.